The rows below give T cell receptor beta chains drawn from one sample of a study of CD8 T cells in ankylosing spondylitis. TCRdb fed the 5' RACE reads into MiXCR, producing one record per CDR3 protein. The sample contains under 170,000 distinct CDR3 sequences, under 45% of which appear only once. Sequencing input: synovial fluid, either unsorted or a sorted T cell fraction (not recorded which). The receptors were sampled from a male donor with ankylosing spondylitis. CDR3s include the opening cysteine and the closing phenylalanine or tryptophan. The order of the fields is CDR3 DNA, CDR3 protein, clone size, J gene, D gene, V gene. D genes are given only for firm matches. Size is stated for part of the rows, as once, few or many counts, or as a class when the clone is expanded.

CDR3 DNA: TGTGCCAGCAGCGAACGACCGGGACAAGCAGACACCATATATTTT; CDR3 protein: CASSERPGQADTIYF; clone size: .; J gene: TRBJ1-3; D gene: .; V gene: TRBV7-9
CDR3 DNA: TGTGCCAGCAGCCAAGTCCCGGACACCCGTTCCAATGAGCAGTTCTTC; CDR3 protein: CASSQVPDTRSNEQFF; clone size: .; J gene: TRBJ2-1; D gene: .; V gene: TRBV4-2
CDR3 DNA: TGTGCCAGCAATGAAGGCGATATCACGGGCTACACCTTC; CDR3 protein: CASNEGDITGYTF; clone size: many; J gene: TRBJ1-2; D gene: .; V gene: TRBV6-2/TRBV6-3
CDR3 DNA: TGTGCCAGCAGTGAATTAATTAACTATGGCTACACCTTC; CDR3 protein: CASSELINYGYTF; clone size: once; J gene: TRBJ1-2; D gene: .; V gene: TRBV2
CDR3 DNA: TGTGCCAGCAGCTTCATGGCAAATGAGCAGTTCTTC; CDR3 protein: CASSFMANEQFF; clone size: .; J gene: TRBJ2-1; D gene: .; V gene: TRBV11-2
CDR3 DNA: TGTGCCAGCAGCTTGGGGGACGGAGACTCCTACGAGCAGTACTTC; CDR3 protein: CASSLGDGDSYEQYF; clone size: .; J gene: TRBJ2-7; D gene: .; V gene: TRBV5-6
CDR3 DNA: TGTGCCAGCAGCATAGGAGTAAGAGGCTATGAGCAGTTCTTC; CDR3 protein: CASSIGVRGYEQFF; clone size: .; J gene: TRBJ2-1; D gene: .; V gene: TRBV9
CDR3 DNA: TGTGCCAGCAGCCCCCGACACGCAGAGGGCGATGAGCAGTTCTTC; CDR3 protein: CASSPRHAEGDEQFF; clone size: few; J gene: TRBJ2-1; D gene: .; V gene: TRBV9
CDR3 DNA: TGTGCCACCAGTGGGAGAGGGGGTGGGAGCAATCAGCCCCAGCATTTT; CDR3 protein: CATSGRGGGSNQPQHF; clone size: once; J gene: TRBJ1-5; D gene: .; V gene: TRBV24-1
CDR3 DNA: TGTGCCAGCAGCCCGCAACCCGGTGGGGCCTACGAGCAGTACTTC; CDR3 protein: CASSPQPGGAYEQYF; clone size: .; J gene: TRBJ2-7; D gene: .; V gene: TRBV4-2
CDR3 DNA: TGTGCCAGCAGCCAAGATCCCGGGGAAGGAGAGACCCAGTACTTC; CDR3 protein: CASSQDPGEGETQYF; clone size: few; J gene: TRBJ2-5; D gene: .; V gene: TRBV3-1
CDR3 DNA: TGTGCCAGCAGTTCGGACGGACAAGAGACCCAGTACTTC; CDR3 protein: CASSSDGQETQYF; clone size: few; J gene: TRBJ2-5; D gene: .; V gene: TRBV7-9
CDR3 DNA: TGTGCCAGCAGTTCGGTGGACAGGGGTACATGGGCCTCGACCTTCCATTCACCCCTCCACTTT; CDR3 protein: CASSSVDRGTWASTFHSPLHF; clone size: .; J gene: TRBJ1-6; D gene: TRBD1; V gene: TRBV11-2
CDR3 DNA: TGTGCCAGCAGTGAGGGCGGTAATGAAAAACTGTTTTTT; CDR3 protein: CASSEGGNEKLFF; clone size: few; J gene: TRBJ1-4; D gene: .; V gene: TRBV25-1
CDR3 DNA: TGTGCCAGCAGCTTAGATGGGACGGGGGTTTCACCCCTCCACTTT; CDR3 protein: CASSLDGTGVSPLHF; clone size: .; J gene: TRBJ1-6; D gene: .; V gene: TRBV7-9
CDR3 DNA: TGCAGCGTTGAGGGCGGAACCTACACTGAAGCTTTCTTT; CDR3 protein: CSVEGGTYTEAFF; clone size: .; J gene: TRBJ1-1; D gene: .; V gene: TRBV29-1
CDR3 DNA: TGTGCCAGCAGCGTAGAGGGGACTAGCGGGAGGGTTTTCGCGGGTCAGTTCTTC; CDR3 protein: CASSVEGTSGRVFAGQFF; clone size: once; J gene: TRBJ2-1; D gene: TRBD2; V gene: TRBV9
CDR3 DNA: TGCAGTGCTGTCTACCTAGCGGGAGGGGACACCGGGGAGCTGTTTTTT; CDR3 protein: CSAVYLAGGDTGELFF; clone size: many; J gene: TRBJ2-2; D gene: TRBD2; V gene: TRBV20-1
CDR3 DNA: TGTGCCAGCAGCTTCGCGCTTAAAGGACGGCCAAATGAAAAACTGTTTTTT; CDR3 protein: CASSFALKGRPNEKLFF; clone size: few; J gene: TRBJ1-4; D gene: .; V gene: TRBV7-9
CDR3 DNA: TGCAGCGTCCAGGGACCGCAGAACTACGAGCAGTACTTC; CDR3 protein: CSVQGPQNYEQYF; clone size: once; J gene: TRBJ2-7; D gene: .; V gene: TRBV29-1
CDR3 DNA: TGTGCCAGCAGCTCGGGACTTTCCTACGAGCAGTACTTC; CDR3 protein: CASSSGLSYEQYF; clone size: many; J gene: TRBJ2-7; D gene: .; V gene: TRBV7-9
CDR3 DNA: TGTGCCAGCAGTTTCAAAAAGCGGGAGCTTGCTGAAAGGCAGTACTTC; CDR3 protein: CASSFKKRELAERQYF; clone size: .; J gene: TRBJ2-7; D gene: TRBD2; V gene: TRBV28
CDR3 DNA: TGTGCCAGCAAGACCTTGACTAGCACCTACAATGAGCAGTTCTTC; CDR3 protein: CASKTLTSTYNEQFF; clone size: .; J gene: TRBJ2-1; D gene: TRBD2; V gene: TRBV7-9
CDR3 DNA: TGTGCCAGCAGTTTGATAGGAAGCGGGAGGCACCCCGGGGAGTTCTTC; CDR3 protein: CASSLIGSGRHPGEFF; clone size: .; J gene: TRBJ2-1; D gene: TRBD2; V gene: TRBV27
CDR3 DNA: TGTGCCAGCAGCCCGTGGTGCCGCCGGACAGATAATGAAAAACTGTTTTTT; CDR3 protein: CASSPWCRRTDNEKLFF; clone size: once; J gene: TRBJ1-4; D gene: .; V gene: TRBV7-3
CDR3 DNA: TGTGCCAGCAGCTTAGTAGGACAGGGAGGAATAAAGCAGTTCTTC; CDR3 protein: CASSLVGQGGIKQFF; clone size: .; J gene: TRBJ2-1; D gene: TRBD1; V gene: TRBV7-3
CDR3 DNA: TGTGCCAGCAGTGAACTCCCCGGGGTCACTGAAGCTTTCTTT; CDR3 protein: CASSELPGVTEAFF; clone size: .; J gene: TRBJ1-1; D gene: .; V gene: TRBV6-1
CDR3 DNA: TGTGCCAGCAGTTTAAGTATCGGGGGTCAGCCCCAGCATTTT; CDR3 protein: CASSLSIGGQPQHF; clone size: .; J gene: TRBJ1-5; D gene: .; V gene: TRBV27
CDR3 DNA: TGTGCCAGCAGTTTAATTGGGACAGCGCTTCTCTATGAGCAGTTCTTC; CDR3 protein: CASSLIGTALLYEQFF; clone size: .; J gene: TRBJ2-1; D gene: TRBD1; V gene: TRBV12-3/TRBV12-4
CDR3 DNA: TGTGCCAGCAGCTTAGTTGTGTACGGGGCCAACGTCCTGACTTTC; CDR3 protein: CASSLVVYGANVLTF; clone size: .; J gene: TRBJ2-6; D gene: .; V gene: TRBV7-8
CDR3 DNA: TGTGCCAGCTCACCACCCCGGAGTTACGAGCAGTACTTC; CDR3 protein: CASSPPRSYEQYF; clone size: .; J gene: TRBJ2-7; D gene: .; V gene: TRBV18
CDR3 DNA: TGTGCCAGCGAATCGCAGGTTCTCTCCTACGAGCAGTACTTC; CDR3 protein: CASESQVLSYEQYF; clone size: .; J gene: TRBJ2-7; D gene: .; V gene: TRBV28
CDR3 DNA: TGTGCCAGCCGGGGTAGCCTCCCGGAGTACGAGCAGTACTTC; CDR3 protein: CASRGSLPEYEQYF; clone size: .; J gene: TRBJ2-7; D gene: .; V gene: TRBV28
CDR3 DNA: TGTGCCACCAGCAGGGGTCAAAGTGACACCGGGGAGCTGTTTTTT; CDR3 protein: CATSRGQSDTGELFF; clone size: .; J gene: TRBJ2-2; D gene: .; V gene: TRBV15
CDR3 DNA: TGTGCCAGCAGCCAAGATTTAGGGGACTACAATGAGCAGTTCTTC; CDR3 protein: CASSQDLGDYNEQFF; clone size: many; J gene: TRBJ2-1; D gene: .; V gene: TRBV3-1
CDR3 DNA: TGCGCCAGCAGCCAATCTGAACAGCGGTATGAAAAACTGTTTTTT; CDR3 protein: CASSQSEQRYEKLFF; clone size: .; J gene: TRBJ1-4; D gene: .; V gene: TRBV4-1
CDR3 DNA: TGCGCCAGCAGTAGGAGACGACTTGGGCCCCAGCATTTT; CDR3 protein: CASSRRRLGPQHF; clone size: .; J gene: TRBJ1-5; D gene: .; V gene: TRBV5-1
CDR3 DNA: TGTGCCAGCAGTTGGACAGGGGGAGCGGACTATGGCTACACCTTC; CDR3 protein: CASSWTGGADYGYTF; clone size: many; J gene: TRBJ1-2; D gene: TRBD1; V gene: TRBV2
CDR3 DNA: TGTGCCAGCAGTGAACAGGGAGGGGATAATTCACCCCTCCACTTT; CDR3 protein: CASSEQGGDNSPLHF; clone size: .; J gene: TRBJ1-6; D gene: .; V gene: TRBV6-1
CDR3 DNA: TGTGCCAGCAGCTTTTTGGACAGGGGTGGCTACGAGCAGTACTTC; CDR3 protein: CASSFLDRGGYEQYF; clone size: .; J gene: TRBJ2-7; D gene: TRBD1; V gene: TRBV7-4